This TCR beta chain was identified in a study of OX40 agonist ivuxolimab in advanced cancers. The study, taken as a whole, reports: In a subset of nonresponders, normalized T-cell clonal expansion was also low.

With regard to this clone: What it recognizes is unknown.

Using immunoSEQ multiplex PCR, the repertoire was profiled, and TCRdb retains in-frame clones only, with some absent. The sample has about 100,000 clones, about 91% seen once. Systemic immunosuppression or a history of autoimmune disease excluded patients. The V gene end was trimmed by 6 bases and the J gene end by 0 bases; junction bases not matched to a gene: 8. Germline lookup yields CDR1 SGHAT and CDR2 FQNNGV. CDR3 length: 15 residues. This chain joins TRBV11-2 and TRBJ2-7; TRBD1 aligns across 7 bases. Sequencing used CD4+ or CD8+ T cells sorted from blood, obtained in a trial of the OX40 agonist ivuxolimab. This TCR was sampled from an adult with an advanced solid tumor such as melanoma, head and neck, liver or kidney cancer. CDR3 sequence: CASRNYRDSSYEQYF. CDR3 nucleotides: TGTGCCAGCAGGAATTACCGGGACAGCTCCTACGAGCAGTACTTC.